Following are 5 T cell receptor beta chains from one sample sequenced in a study of response to subunit inactivated influenza vaccine. MiXCR, applied by TCRdb to the RT-PCR reads, yields one record per CDR3 protein. The repertoire includes hundreds of thousands of distinct CDR3 sequences, 25% of them detected once, and around 1.8% sits in the top ten. Sequenced material: CD4+ T cells sorted from PBMCs, taken roughly 5 days after vaccination. The receptors come from a man over 45 who received an inactivated influenza vaccine.

This chain uses TRBV24-1 with TRBJ1-2; D remains unclear. V gave up 1 base and J gave up 4 bases, with 15 bases separating them. CDR3 length equals 16 residues. The germline gives CDR1 KGHDR, CDR2 SFDVKD. CDR3 DNA sequence: TGTGCCACCAGTGATTTCGTTAAGGGTCGAGGCTATGGCTACACCTTC. It yields the protein CATSDFVKGRGYGYTF.

The chain carries TRBV14 and TRBJ2-2; 8 nucleotides match TRBD2. Per germline, CDR1 SGHDN and CDR2 FVKESK. V shed 4 bases and J 5 bases; nucleotides not matched to a gene: 12. CDR3 length: 17 amino acids. This CDR3 is CASSPWTSSSVTGELFF. DNA of the CDR3: TGTGCCAGCAGCCCTTGGACTAGCTCGTCGGTAACCGGGGAGCTGTTTTTT.

This clonotype was recorded a few times. The chain has TRBV12-3 or TRBV12-4 and TRBJ2-1, with a possible D match to TRBD2 (6 bases). This CDR3 region has 16 residues. The germline V and J ends were trimmed by 5 bases and 4 bases, with 18 bases remaining between them. DNA for the CDR3: TGTGCCAGCAGTCCCCGCTTTGGGGGGAGGTACAATGAGCAGTTCTTC. Its protein is CASSPRFGGRYNEQFF.

This sequence joins TRBV2 and TRBJ2-5, with 10 positions matching TRBD2. The CDR3 sequence is 17 residues long. Germline V gene data show CDR1 as SNHLY and CDR2 as FYNNEI. V was clipped by 8 bases and J by 6 bases; unmatched bases: 18. As DNA, the CDR3 is TGTGCCAGCCGGGGGGATAAAGCGGGAGGGCCAGGAAAGACCCAGTACTTC. This codes for CASRGDKAGGPGKTQYF. Based on the CDR3 plus reference TRBV2 and TRBJ2-5, the full variable domain is EPEVTQTPSHQVTQMGQEVILRCVPISNHLYFYWYRQILGQKVEFLVSFYNNEISEKSEIFDDQFSVERPDGSNFTLKIRSTKLEDSAMYFCASRGDKAGGPGKTQYFGPGTRLLVL.

The chain carries TRBV4-2 and TRBJ2-7, with D perhaps matching TRBD2 (7 bases). Germline V gives CDR1 LGHNA, CDR2 YNFKEQ. There are 16 residues in the CDR3. The V end was cut by 3 bases, the J end by 4 bases, with 19 bases between. The CDR3 sequence: CASSHPVVGGPYEQYF. The DNA for the CDR3 is TGTGCCAGCAGCCACCCCGTTGTGGGGGGGCCTTACGAGCAGTACTTC.